The 28 T cell receptor beta chains presented below share a single source sample, sequenced in a study of T-cell reconstitution after alpha-beta-depleted transplantation in children. Unique molecular identifiers were used in preparing the TCRbeta library. TCRdb fed the PCR reads into MiXCR, producing one record per CDR3 protein. The data hold around 700,000 distinct CDR3 sequences, with over 10% observed a single time. Specimen: PBMCs, collected before TCRalphabeta/CD19-depleted stem cell transplant. Receptors were obtained from a girl aged 2-15 years with congenital amegakaryocytic thrombocytopenia, due to receive a stem cell transplant.

This clonotype was seen only a few times. The chain uses TRBV20-1 and TRBJ2-7; tentative D call: TRBD1 (5 bases). CDR3 length: 15 amino acids. V was pared by 6 bases and J by 3 bases, with 21 bases between. Germline assignment: CDR1 DFQATT and CDR2 SNEGSKA (reference sequence). DNA for the CDR3: TGCAGTGCCGCGCCAAGGACAAGGAGAAGCTACGAGCAGTACTTC. Translation gives CSAAPRTRRSYEQYF.

The rearrangement links TRBV27 to TRBJ2-1, with D perhaps TRBD2 (5 bases). The CDR3 loop spans 13 amino acids. CDR1 MNHEY and CDR2 SMNVEV come from the germline V gene (reference sequence). The V and J ends lost 6 bases and 3 bases respectively, with 9 bases between them. The CDR3 sequence: CASRDGIYNEQFF. CDR3 nucleotides: TGTGCCAGCAGGGACGGGATCTACAATGAGCAGTTCTTC.

This clonotype was observed a handful of times. This chain links TRBV5-1 with TRBJ2-3; D is undetermined. The length of the CDR3 is 16 residues. Looked up from germline, CDR1 is SGHRS and CDR2 is YFSETQ. V was pared by 4 bases and J by 4 bases, with 19 bases between. The CDR3 coding sequence is TGCGCCAGCAGCGAGGTTGGCGTCCCCCGGGCAGATACGCAGTATTTT. Protein: CASSEVGVPRADTQYF. Full variable domain (remainder filled in from reference TRBV5-1 and TRBJ2-3): KAGVTQTPRYLIKTRGQQVTLSCSPISGHRSVSWYQQTPGQGLQFLFEYFSETQRNKGNFPGRFSGRQFSNSRSEMNVSTLELGDSALYLCASSEVGVPRADTQYFGPGTRLTVL.

The gene calls are TRBV5-1 and TRBJ2-3, with D unclear. This CDR3 comprises 14 residues. V was trimmed by 1 base and J by 2 bases, leaving 8 bases between them. Germline assignment: CDR1 SGHRS and CDR2 YFSETQ. CDR3 loop: CASSLLIATDTQYF. In nucleotides, the CDR3 is TGCGCCAGCAGCTTGCTGATAGCCACAGATACGCAGTATTTT.

This clonotype was counted a few times. The chain links TRBV5-5 to TRBJ2-7, with D possibly matching TRBD2 (5 bases). Germline loops: CDR1 SGHKS, CDR2 YYEKEE (reference sequence). V lost 1 base and J 2 bases, leaving 13 bases between the germline ends. CDR3 length: 15 amino acids. CDR3 loop: CASSLLGRATYEQYF. For the CDR3, the DNA is TGTGCCAGCAGCTTGTTAGGGAGAGCTACCTACGAGCAGTACTTC.

V usage is TRBV29-1 and J usage is TRBJ2-1; 10 nucleotides line up with TRBD2. V shed 5 bases, J shed 3 bases, and the junction held 1 base outside the gene matches. The CDR3 is made up of 13 amino acids. Germline V CDR1 and CDR2: SQVTM, ANQGSEA. Written as DNA, the CDR3 is TGCAGCGTTTCTAGCGGGAGCTACAATGAGCAGTTCTTC. It is translated as CSVSSGSYNEQFF.

In this sample, this clonotype turned up many times. The V gene is TRBV5-1, the J gene TRBJ2-5; TRBD1 agrees at 8 bases. The ends lost 0 bases at V and 5 bases at J; junction bases unmatched: 3. The CDR3 is 14 residues long. The germline gives CDR1 SGHRS, CDR2 YFSETQ. In nucleotides, the CDR3 is TGCGCCAGCAGCTTGGCAGGACAGGGCGAGACCCAGTACTTC. The encoded protein is CASSLAGQGETQYF.

This clonotype was observed a few times. The rearrangement uses TRBV5-6 and TRBJ1-1; 7 nucleotides line up with TRBD1. The CDR3 has 14 amino acids. Per germline, CDR1 SGHDT and CDR2 YYEEEE. V dropped 4 bases and J dropped 6; count of bases not matched to a gene: 9. CDR3 loop: CASSQVQGPPEAFF. For the CDR3, the DNA is TGTGCCAGCAGCCAAGTACAGGGGCCCCCTGAAGCTTTCTTT.

This clonotype appeared a few times. V gene TRBV6-4 combines with J gene TRBJ2-7, with TRBD2 matching 10 bases. Trimming removed 7 bases from V and 1 base from J; junction bases left unmatched: 4. The CDR3 extends over 14 amino acids. Germline V gene sequence: CDR1 MRHNA, CDR2 SNTAGT. The CDR3 reads CASTVLAGSYEQYF. In DNA form, the CDR3 reads TGTGCCAGCACAGTACTAGCGGGGTCCTACGAGCAGTACTTC.

In nucleotides, the CDR3 is TGTGCCAGCAGTAACTTCGGCTCGGCAGATACGCAGTATTTT. Residues: CASSNFGSADTQYF. V and J are TRBV12-3 or TRBV12-4 and TRBJ2-3; D unclear. The CDR3 sequence is 14 residues long. Trimming pared 5 bases from V and 4 bases from J, leaving 13 bases between.

The CDR3 loop reads CASRWSGQEYNEQFF. CDR3 in DNA: TGCGCCAGCAGGTGGTCGGGACAGGAGTACAATGAGCAGTTCTTC. This chain joins TRBV5-1 and TRBJ2-1; 8 positions match TRBD1. CDR3 length equals 15 residues. Germline CDR1 is SGHRS and CDR2 is YFSETQ. Losses at the gene ends were 5 bases for V and 4 bases for J; bases not matched to a gene: 8.

This clonotype was found a few times. DNA for the CDR3: TGTGCCACCAGCAGAGATCCGGGGGGAGAGACCCAGTACTTC. Translating it yields CATSRDPGGETQYF. This chain joins TRBV15 and TRBJ2-5, with 7 bases that match TRBD2. Germline assignment: CDR1 LNHNV and CDR2 YYDKDF (reference sequence). The CDR3 is 14 residues long. Trimming cost V 0 bases and J 4 bases; bases outside gene matches: 2.

In its sample, this clonotype was seen many times. The chain recombines TRBV20-1 with TRBJ2-7, with a tentative D call TRBD1 (6 bases). Trimming shortened V by 3 bases and J by 3 bases, and 12 bases separated the two germline ends. CDR3 size: 13 residues. The V gene's germline CDR1 is DFQATT and CDR2 SNEGSKA (reference sequence). For the CDR3, the DNA is TGCAGTGCTAGGGACAGCAGCTTCTACGAGCAGTACTTC. Residues: CSARDSSFYEQYF.

This clonotype was seen a handful of times. J is TRBJ1-4 and V is TRBV4-1, with TRBD1 matching 9 bases. In germline, CDR1 is MGHRA, CDR2 YSYEKL. The CDR3 runs 16 residues. With 7 bases clipped from V and 4 bases from J, the junction kept 10 bases outside the gene matches. DNA for the CDR3: TGCGCCAGCACCGCGCCCCCGGGACAGGGTAATGAAAAACTGTTTTTT. Translated: CASTAPPGQGNEKLFF.

This clonotype turned up a few times. The J gene is TRBJ2-1, the V gene TRBV7-9; TRBD2 is a possible D gene (6 bases). V was cut by 1 base and J by 8 bases, with 12 bases left in between. Per the germline V gene, CDR1 is SEHNR and CDR2 is FQNEAQ (reference sequence). There are 14 residues in the CDR3. The CDR3 loop is CASSLGVGDYEQFF. The CDR3 DNA reads as TGTGCCAGCAGCTTAGGGGTTGGGGACTATGAGCAGTTCTTC.

This clonotype was recorded only once. This clone may be a read error of a much larger clone one base away. The CDR3 carries no conserved terminal phenylalanine or tryptophan, so it likely arises from a read error. The V gene is TRBV9, the J gene TRBJ2-1; 10 bases fit TRBD2. The CDR3 runs to 20 residues. Germline V CDR1 and CDR2: SGDLS, YYNGEE. Unmatched junction bases numbered 14, after V lost 2 bases and J lost 0 bases. CDR3 protein: CASSVLAGVGALSSYNEQFL. The CDR3 nucleotides read TGTGCCAGCAGCGTTCTAGCGGGAGTGGGGGCCCTCAGCTCCTACAATGAGCAGTTCCTC.

This clonotype showed up many times. The gene calls are TRBV5-5 and TRBJ1-5; the D gene is possibly TRBD1 (6 bases). The CDR3 is made up of 18 amino acids. In germline, CDR1 is SGHKS, CDR2 YYEKEE (reference sequence). V gave up 4 bases and J gave up 3 bases, with 23 bases separating them. CDR3 amino acids: CASSDLGQTDILNQPQHF. In nucleotides, the CDR3 is TGTGCCAGCAGCGACTTAGGACAGACGGATATTCTCAATCAGCCCCAGCATTTT.

This clonotype was seen repeatedly, ten times or more. The chain couples TRBV20-1 to TRBJ2-4; D is perhaps TRBD1 or TRBD2 (5 bases each). V was shortened by 6 bases and J by 5 bases, with 20 bases between the two germline ends. The CDR3 spans 15 residues. CDR1 and CDR2 from the germline V gene are DFQATT and SNEGSKA (reference sequence). Written as DNA, the CDR3 is TGCAGTGCAACCCGGCCCGGCAGGGACGAAAACATTCAGTACTTC. It yields the protein CSATRPGRDENIQYF.

The V gene is TRBV28, the J gene TRBJ2-3; the D is unclear. Germline CDR1 MDHEN, CDR2 SYDVKM. V lost 6 bases, J lost 4 bases, and 14 bases lay in between. CDR3 length: 14 amino acids. For the CDR3, the DNA is TGTGCCAGCAGCCCCGAGTTCGAGGCAGATACGCAGTATTTT. Translating it yields CASSPEFEADTQYF.

The DNA for the CDR3 is TGTGCCAGCAGCTTTTGGGGGGACGAGACCCAGTACTTC. Encoded protein: CASSFWGDETQYF. The chain is built from TRBV7-2 and TRBJ2-5, with D possibly being TRBD2 (6 bases). V gave up 3 bases and J gave up 5 bases, with 10 bases separating them. This CDR3 spans 13 amino acids. Looked up from germline, CDR1 is SGHTA and CDR2 is FQGNSA.

This chain uses TRBV11-2 with TRBJ1-5; weak D call: TRBD1 (5 bases). The CDR3 runs to 15 residues. From germline, CDR1 is SGHAT and CDR2 FQNNGV. V was pared by 4 bases and J by 5 bases, with 15 bases between. CDR3 in amino acids: CASSYGAGTDQPQHF. As DNA, the CDR3 is TGTGCCAGCAGCTACGGAGCGGGGACCGATCAGCCCCAGCATTTT.

This clonotype has more than one count but fewer than ten. The chain employs TRBV19 and TRBJ1-1, with no clear D. The V end lost 1 base, the J end lost 0 bases, and 9 bases lay between the germline ends. Germline V CDR1 and CDR2: LNHDA, SQIVND (reference sequence). This CDR3 is 15 amino acids long. The CDR3 here is CASSIVEQLNTEAFF. The DNA of the CDR3 is TGTGCCAGTAGTATAGTAGAACAACTGAACACTGAAGCTTTCTTT.

This clonotype was recorded a few times. V is TRBV29-1 and J is TRBJ2-1; the match to TRBD1 covers 10 bases. Germline CDR1 and CDR2: SQVTM and ANQGSEA. CDR3 size: 14 residues. V lost 6 bases, J lost 6 bases, and 8 bases stayed unmatched. The CDR3 nucleotides read TGCAGCGTCAACCCGGGACAGGGGTTCAATGAGCAGTTCTTC. As protein: CSVNPGQGFNEQFF.

This clonotype was observed many times. Written as DNA, the CDR3 is TGCGCCAGCAGCCAAGGCGGGGAGGACTATGGCTACACCTTC. Amino acid sequence: CASSQGGEDYGYTF. V usage is TRBV4-1 and J usage is TRBJ1-2; D unresolved. This CDR3 region has 14 residues. V gave up 1 base and J gave up 3 bases, with 9 bases separating them. Germline CDR1 and CDR2: MGHRA and YSYEKL.

This clonotype was counted at least ten times. The chain is built from TRBV7-9 and TRBJ1-6; D remains ambiguous. Trimming shortened V by 1 base and J by 7 bases, and 8 bases separated the two germline ends. The CDR3 spans 14 residues. Germline lookup yields CDR1 SEHNR and CDR2 FQNEAQ (reference sequence). DNA for the CDR3: TGTGCCAGCAGCTTAGAGGGCGCCAATTCACCCCTCCACTTT. Its translation: CASSLEGANSPLHF.

This clonotype was seen ten or more times. The V gene is TRBV20-1, the J gene TRBJ2-5; TRBD2 might be the D (6 bases). This CDR3 contains 17 residues. Germline V CDR1 and CDR2: DFQATT, SNEGSKA (reference sequence). With 3 bases removed from V and 2 bases from J, the gap between germline ends came to 22 bases. Here the CDR3 DNA reads TGCAGTGCTAGCGGGTTGGGACTCATTAAACTTCAAGAGACCCAGTACTTC. Translation: CSASGLGLIKLQETQYF.

The CDR3 loop reads CASSFDRPGELFF. CDR3 nucleotide sequence: TGTGCCAGCAGCTTCGACCGGCCCGGGGAGCTGTTTTTT. The V gene is TRBV5-6, the J gene TRBJ2-2; the D is unclear. The CDR3 has 13 amino acids. Trimming pared 2 bases from V and 6 bases from J, leaving 8 bases between. Germline V lookup: CDR1 SGHDT, CDR2 YYEEEE.

This clonotype was recorded a few times. V and J are TRBV28 and TRBJ2-1; D is unresolved. V was pared by 7 bases and J by 6 bases, with 19 bases between. Germline V gene lookup returns CDR1 MDHEN and CDR2 SYDVKM. CDR3 size: 15 residues. In DNA, the CDR3 is TGTGCCAGCACTTATCCGGGCCCCCCTTCCAATGAGCAGTTCTTC. Translating gives CASTYPGPPSNEQFF.